This T cell receptor beta chain was found in a study of cytomegalovirus exposure and HLA in healthy donors. Regarding the study as a whole: In a later analysis, across HLA loci, associated TCR counts were highest for DRB1, lowest for HLA-C.

The CDR3 is 16 residues long. V gave up 0 bases and J gave up 0 bases, with 13 bases separating them. CDR1 is SGHNT, CDR2 YYREEE, per germline (reference sequence). With 60 Vbeta and 13 Jbeta primers, the PCR was carried out. The protocol was immunoSEQ multiplex PCR, while the TCRdb copy is restricted to in-frame clones and leaves out a portion. The sample carries over 130,000 clones, about 60% recorded once. As regards this clone: As yet, its antigen is unknown.

The source of this sequence is an older woman in good health and CMV-seropositive. J is TRBJ2-7 and V is TRBV5-4; D may be TRBD2 (5 bases). Sequencing was done on a sample of PBMCs. The CDR3 is CASSLEGGAASYEQYF. For the CDR3, the DNA is TGTGCCAGCAGCTTGGAAGGCGGAGCGGCCTCCTACGAGCAGTACTTC.